These T cell receptor beta chains were read from a single sample in a study of T cell repertoires in cytomegalovirus infection. MiXCR, run by TCRdb on the reads, gives a single entry per CDR3 protein. The top ten clones hold around half of a sample with about 150,000 distinct CDR3 sequences, more than 30% of them seen once. Antigens for these TCRs are unknown. The sample was CD8+ T cells from cultured PBMCs, taken from culture after CMV antigen stimulation. These receptors were taken from a human donor in good health (CMV status not recorded). Some clones in this sample may be carry-over from other donors' samples. Both conserved end residues are part of each CDR3. D genes are given only for firm matches. The listing skips clone size in some rows; elsewhere it reads once, few, many or a size class.

J gene	V gene	D gene	clone size	CDR3 protein	CDR3 DNA
TRBJ1-1	TRBV6-5	-	many	CASSYSGFGTEAFF	TGTGCCAGCAGTTACTCGGGGTTTGGCACTGAAGCTTTCTTT
TRBJ2-3	TRBV18	-	few	CASSPGTTSTDTQYF	TGTGCCAGCTCACCAGGGACAACTAGCACAGATACGCAGTATTTT
TRBJ2-1	TRBV5-6	-	many	CASSLAGGNEQFF	TGTGCCAGCAGCTTGGCTGGGGGCAATGAGCAGTTCTTC
TRBJ2-1	TRBV10-3	-	-	CALGLSLTMREQFF	TGTGCCCTTGGGCTCTCTCTTACAATGAGGGAGCAGTTCTTC
TRBJ1-2	TRBV7-2	-	many	CASSFRTFEDYGYTF	TGTGCCAGCAGCTTCCGGACGTTTGAGGACTATGGCTACACCTTC
TRBJ2-1	TRBV12-3/TRBV12-4	TRBD2	few	CASSFHVLAGGSYNEQFF	TGTGCCAGCAGTTTCCACGTTTTAGCGGGAGGCTCCTACAATGAGCAGTTCTTC
TRBJ2-1	TRBV20-1	TRBD1	-	CSARVNRGVYNEQFF	TGCAGTGCTAGAGTTAACAGGGGGGTCTACAATGAGCAGTTCTTC
TRBJ1-2	TRBV7-9	-	-	CASSLQDNYGYTF	TGTGCCAGCAGCTTACAGGATAACTATGGCTACACCTTC
TRBJ2-5	TRBV27	TRBD1	few	CASSHRDRGRETQYF	TGTGCCAGCAGTCACCGGGACAGAGGACGGGAGACCCAGTACTTC
TRBJ1-6	TRBV7-2	-	few	CASSGRFLHF	TGTGCCAGCAGTGGGAGGTTCCTCCACTTT
TRBJ1-5	TRBV5-5	-	few	CASSLALGSNQPQHF	TGTGCCAGCAGCTTGGCATTGGGGTCCAATCAGCCCCAGCATTTT
TRBJ2-1	TRBV5-1	-	few	CASSLNRGAAAEQFF	TGCGCCAGCAGCTTGAATCGGGGGGCGGCTGCTGAGCAGTTCTTC
TRBJ2-1	TRBV19	TRBD1	-	CASSIPTGQLYNEQFF	TGTGCCAGTAGTATCCCCACGGGACAGCTTTACAATGAGCAGTTCTTC
TRBJ1-3	TRBV6-1	-	-	CASSETRASGNTIYF	TGTGCCAGCAGTGAAACGAGGGCATCTGGAAACACCATATATTTT
TRBJ1-4	TRBV19	-	few	CASSSFSTNEKLFF	TGTGCCAGTAGTTCATTTTCGACTAATGAAAAACTGTTTTTT
TRBJ2-3	TRBV4-1	TRBD2	-	CASSPGLVADTQYF	TGCGCCAGCAGCCCGGGACTAGTGGCAGATACGCAGTATTTT
TRBJ2-1	TRBV2	-	few	CASREGGVGEQFF	TGTGCCAGCAGAGAAGGGGGGGTAGGTGAGCAGTTCTTC
TRBJ2-1	TRBV27	-	-	CASSSGRSYNEQFF	TGTGCCAGCAGTTCAGGGAGGTCCTACAATGAGCAGTTCTTC
TRBJ2-5	TRBV29-1	-	-	CSVYPGSETQYF	TGCAGCGTTTACCCAGGGTCAGAGACCCAGTACTTC
TRBJ2-1	TRBV20-1	TRBD2	few	CSPSGGTGINEQFF	TGCAGTCCATCGGGGGGGACCGGCATAAATGAGCAGTTCTTC
TRBJ1-1	TRBV6-2/TRBV6-3	-	-	CASSYRGGGTEAFF	TGTGCCAGCAGTTACCGGGGGGGCGGCACTGAAGCTTTCTTT
TRBJ2-3	TRBV7-6	-	many	CASSLLAHGGPFDTQYF	TGTGCCAGCAGCCTACTTGCCCACGGGGGCCCTTTTGATACGCAGTATTTT
TRBJ2-7	TRBV14	-	-	CASSSEPLYEQYF	TGTGCCAGCAGCTCAGAGCCCCTATACGAGCAGTACTTC
TRBJ2-1	TRBV19	-	-	CASSMDYYNEQFF	TGTGCCAGTAGTATGGACTACTACAATGAGCAGTTCTTC
TRBJ2-1	TRBV12-3/TRBV12-4	-	few	CASSPEEGPYNEQFF	TGTGCCAGCAGCCCCGAGGAGGGTCCCTACAATGAGCAGTTCTTC
TRBJ2-3	TRBV6-5	-	-	CASSQLQTSTDTQYF	TGTGCCAGCAGCCAACTGCAGACCAGCACAGATACGCAGTATTTT
TRBJ2-4	TRBV23-1	-	few	CASMLSGFVKNIQYF	TGCGCCAGCATGCTAAGCGGCTTCGTCAAAAACATTCAGTACTTC
TRBJ1-1	TRBV25-1	-	many	CASSEDRGLNTEAFF	TGTGCCAGCAGTGAAGACCGGGGGTTGAACACTGAAGCTTTCTTT
TRBJ2-2	TRBV7-9	-	few	CASSRDNLQGGELFF	TGTGCCAGCAGCCGGGACAACCTCCAAGGAGGGGAGCTGTTTTTT
TRBJ2-2	TRBV7-6	TRBD2	many	CASSFFGGSTGELFF	TGTGCCAGCAGCTTTTTCGGGGGGTCTACCGGGGAGCTGTTTTTT
TRBJ2-3	TRBV7-2	TRBD2	many	CASSPLAGYTDTQYF	TGTGCCAGCAGCCCTTTAGCGGGGTATACAGATACGCAGTATTTT
TRBJ2-1	TRBV5-4	TRBD2	few	CASSLDSAGGPYNEQFF	TGTGCCAGCAGCTTGGACTCGGCGGGGGGTCCCTACAATGAGCAGTTCTTC
TRBJ2-7	TRBV27	TRBD1	-	CASSLALGQGYYEQYF	TGTGCCAGCAGTTTGGCTTTGGGACAGGGGTACTACGAGCAGTACTTC
TRBJ1-2	TRBV6-5	-	few	CASSPSKGGYTF	TGTGCCAGCAGCCCCTCGAAAGGAGGCTACACCTTC
TRBJ2-3	TRBV10-2	-	-	CASSESGTGSTDTQYF	TGCGCCAGCAGTGAGTCGGGGACTGGCAGCACAGATACGCAGTATTTT
TRBJ2-3	TRBV29-1	-	-	CSVEGLDTQYF	TGCAGCGTTGAAGGTTTGGATACGCAGTATTTT
TRBJ2-2	TRBV12-3/TRBV12-4	-	few	CASTDRGEYTGELFF	TGTGCCAGCACCGACCGGGGCGAGTACACCGGGGAGCTGTTTTTT